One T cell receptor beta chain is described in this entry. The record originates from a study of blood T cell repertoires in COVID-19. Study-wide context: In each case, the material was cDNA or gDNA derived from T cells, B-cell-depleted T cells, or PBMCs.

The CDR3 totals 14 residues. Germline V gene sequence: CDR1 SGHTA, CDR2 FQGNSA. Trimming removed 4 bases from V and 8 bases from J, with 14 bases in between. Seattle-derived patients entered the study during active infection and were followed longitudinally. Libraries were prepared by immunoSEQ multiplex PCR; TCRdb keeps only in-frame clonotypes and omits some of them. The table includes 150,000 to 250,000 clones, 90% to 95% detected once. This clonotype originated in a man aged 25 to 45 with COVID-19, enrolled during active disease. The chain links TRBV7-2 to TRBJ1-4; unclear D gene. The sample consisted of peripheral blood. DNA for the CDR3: TGTGCCAGCAGCTCCTCCGCTGGGCCGGAAAAACTGTTTTTT. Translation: CASSSSAGPEKLFF.